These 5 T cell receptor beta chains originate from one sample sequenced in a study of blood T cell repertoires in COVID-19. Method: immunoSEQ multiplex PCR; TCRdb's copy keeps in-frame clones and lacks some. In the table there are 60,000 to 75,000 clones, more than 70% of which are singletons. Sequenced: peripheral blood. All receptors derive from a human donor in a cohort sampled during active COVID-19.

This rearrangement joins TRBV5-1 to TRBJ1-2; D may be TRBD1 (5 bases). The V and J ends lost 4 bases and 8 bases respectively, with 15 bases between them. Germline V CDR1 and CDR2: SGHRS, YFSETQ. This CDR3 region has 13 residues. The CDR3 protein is CASSGVEGLGYTF. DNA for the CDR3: TGCGCCAGCAGCGGGGTAGAGGGACTGGGCTACACCTTC. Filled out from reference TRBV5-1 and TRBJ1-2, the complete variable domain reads KAGVTQTPRYLIKTRGQQVTLSCSPISGHRSVSWYQQTPGQGLQFLFEYFSETQRNKGNFPGRFSGRQFSNSRSEMNVSTLELGDSALYLCASSGVEGLGYTFGSGTRLTVV.

In DNA form, the CDR3 reads TGTGCCAGCAGCCAAGGGACTAGCGGGAGTATGGGCGATGAGCAGTTCTTC. Its translation is CASSQGTSGSMGDEQFF. The chain couples TRBV11-3 to TRBJ2-1, with 14 bases matching TRBD2. Trimming removed 5 bases from V and 8 bases from J; junction bases left unmatched: 11. Germline loops: CDR1 SGHNT, CDR2 YENEEA. The CDR3 contains 17 residues.

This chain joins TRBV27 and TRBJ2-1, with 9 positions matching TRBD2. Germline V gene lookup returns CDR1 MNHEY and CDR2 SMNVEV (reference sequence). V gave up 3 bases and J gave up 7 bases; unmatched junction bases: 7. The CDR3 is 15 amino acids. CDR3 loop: CASSFPGTSLNEQFF. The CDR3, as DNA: TGTGCCAGCAGTTTTCCTGGGACTAGCCTGAATGAGCAGTTCTTC.

The CDR3 DNA is TGTGCCAGCAAGGCCGGACTAGCTGTAGAGACCCAGTACTTC. It is translated as CASKAGLAVETQYF. The chain recombines TRBV2 with TRBJ2-5; 8 positions match TRBD2. From germline, CDR1 is SNHLY and CDR2 FYNNEI. The CDR3 contains 14 residues. Trimming removed 7 bases from V and 4 bases from J; junction bases left unmatched: 8. The whole variable domain, filled in from reference TRBV2 and TRBJ2-5, reads EPEVTQTPSHQVTQMGQEVILRCVPISNHLYFYWYRQILGQKVEFLVSFYNNEISEKSEIFDDQFSVERPDGSNFTLKIRSTKLEDSAMYFCASKAGLAVETQYFGPGTRLLVL.

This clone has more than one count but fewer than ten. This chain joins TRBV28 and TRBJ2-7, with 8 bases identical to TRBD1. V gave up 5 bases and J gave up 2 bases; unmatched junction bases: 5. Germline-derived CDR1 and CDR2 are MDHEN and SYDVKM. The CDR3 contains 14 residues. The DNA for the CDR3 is TGTGCCAGCAGTCGACAGGGGCCTCCCTACGAGCAGTACTTC. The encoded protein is CASSRQGPPYEQYF.